The text below deals with one TCR beta chain. Its specificity is unknown. The data stem from a study of CD8 T cells in ankylosing spondylitis. Quantitative 5'-RACE was performed with molecular barcodes, and it yielded the TCR beta libraries. TCRdb reprocessed the 5' RACE reads with MiXCR, giving one entry per CDR3 protein. The repertoire consists of hundreds of thousands of distinct CDR3 sequences, with roughly 26% occurring once and the leading ten covering about 1%. The CDR3 is made up of 15 amino acids. Whole-study findings and limits: Previously reported in reactive arthritis synovial fluid and blood were some of the motif variants. According to the report, clones linked to the disease were significantly enriched in matched synovial fluid samples taken from ankylosing spondylitis patients. Those disease-linked clones were CD8+; they were also relatively rare in peripheral blood. Ankylosing spondylitis blood appeared to be characterized by a TCR beta motif of several highly homologous variants.

The rearrangement links TRBV21-1 to TRBJ2-1; the D call TRBD1 from the table was never checked on the DNA. TRBV21-1 is tagged as a pseudogene. The TCR was taken from a male donor with ankylosing spondylitis. The sample comprised blood, either unsorted or a sorted T cell fraction (not recorded which). The DNA of the CDR3 is TGTGCCAGGCTCTCCCGGGCGGGATCCTACAATGAGCAGTTCTTC. It is translated as CARLSRAGSYNEQFF.